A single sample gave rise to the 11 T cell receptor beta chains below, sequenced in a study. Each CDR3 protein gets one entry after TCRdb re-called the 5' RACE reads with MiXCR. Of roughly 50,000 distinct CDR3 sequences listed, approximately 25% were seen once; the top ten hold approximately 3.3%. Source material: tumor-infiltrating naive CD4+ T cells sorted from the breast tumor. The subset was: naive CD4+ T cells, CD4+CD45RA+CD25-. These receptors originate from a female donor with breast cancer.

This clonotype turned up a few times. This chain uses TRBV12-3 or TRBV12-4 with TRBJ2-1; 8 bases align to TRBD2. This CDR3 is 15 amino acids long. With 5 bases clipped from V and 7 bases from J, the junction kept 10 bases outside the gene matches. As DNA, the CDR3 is TGTGCCAGCAGTCATAGCGGGGTGAAGCGGAATGAGCAGTTCTTC. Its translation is CASSHSGVKRNEQFF.

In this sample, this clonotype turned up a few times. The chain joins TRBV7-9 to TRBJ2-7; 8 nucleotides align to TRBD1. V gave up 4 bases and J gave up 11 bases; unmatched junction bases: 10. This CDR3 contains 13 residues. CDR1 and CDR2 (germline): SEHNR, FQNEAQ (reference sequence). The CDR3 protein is CASSSPQDRDKYF. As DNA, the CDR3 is TGTGCCAGCAGCTCCCCTCAGGACAGGGACAAGTACTTC.

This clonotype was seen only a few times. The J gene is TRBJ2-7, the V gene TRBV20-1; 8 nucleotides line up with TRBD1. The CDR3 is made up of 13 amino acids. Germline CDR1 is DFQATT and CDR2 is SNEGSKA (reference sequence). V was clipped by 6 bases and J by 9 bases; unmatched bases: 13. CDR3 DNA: TGCAGTGCCCGGACAGGGTTTATCAGGGGGCAGTACTTC. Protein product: CSARTGFIRGQYF.

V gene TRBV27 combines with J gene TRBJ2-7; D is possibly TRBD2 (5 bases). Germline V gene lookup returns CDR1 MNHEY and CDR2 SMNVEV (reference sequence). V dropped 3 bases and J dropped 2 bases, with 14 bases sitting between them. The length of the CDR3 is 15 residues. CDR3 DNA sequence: TGTGCCAGCAGTTTTTATCTCGGGGAAGCCTACGAGCAGTACTTC. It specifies CASSFYLGEAYEQYF.

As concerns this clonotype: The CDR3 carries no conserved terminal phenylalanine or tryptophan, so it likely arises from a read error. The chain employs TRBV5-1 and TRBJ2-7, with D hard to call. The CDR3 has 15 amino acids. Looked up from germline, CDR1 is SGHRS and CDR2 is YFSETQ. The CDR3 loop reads CASSLVQTPTGEQYC. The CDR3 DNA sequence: TGCGCAAGCAGCTTGGTACAAACTCCGACCGGGGAGCAGTACTGC.

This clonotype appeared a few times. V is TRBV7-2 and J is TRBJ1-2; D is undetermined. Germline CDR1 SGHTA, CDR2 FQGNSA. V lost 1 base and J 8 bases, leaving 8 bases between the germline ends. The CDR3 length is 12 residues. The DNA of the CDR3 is TGTGCCAGCAGCTTAGGACAAGCCGGCTACACCTTC. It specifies CASSLGQAGYTF.

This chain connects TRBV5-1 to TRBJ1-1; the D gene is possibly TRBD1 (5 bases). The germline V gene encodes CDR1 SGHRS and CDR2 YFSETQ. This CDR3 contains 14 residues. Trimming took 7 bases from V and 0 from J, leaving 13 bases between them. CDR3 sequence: CASLRDDLNTEAFF. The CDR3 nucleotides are TGCGCCAGCCTTAGGGACGACTTGAACACTGAAGCTTTCTTT.

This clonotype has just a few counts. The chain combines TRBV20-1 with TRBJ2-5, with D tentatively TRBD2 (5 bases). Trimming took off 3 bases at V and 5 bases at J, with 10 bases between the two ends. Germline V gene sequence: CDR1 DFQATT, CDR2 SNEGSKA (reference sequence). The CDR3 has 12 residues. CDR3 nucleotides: TGCAGTGCTAGTAGGCGCGGGGAGACCCAGTACTTC. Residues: CSASRRGETQYF.

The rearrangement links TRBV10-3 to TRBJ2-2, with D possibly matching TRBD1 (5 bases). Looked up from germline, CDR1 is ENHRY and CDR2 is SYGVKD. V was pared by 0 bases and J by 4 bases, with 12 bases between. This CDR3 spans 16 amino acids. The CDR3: CAISESVTAVTGELFF. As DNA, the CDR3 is TGTGCCATCAGTGAGTCTGTGACAGCAGTCACCGGGGAGCTGTTTTTT.

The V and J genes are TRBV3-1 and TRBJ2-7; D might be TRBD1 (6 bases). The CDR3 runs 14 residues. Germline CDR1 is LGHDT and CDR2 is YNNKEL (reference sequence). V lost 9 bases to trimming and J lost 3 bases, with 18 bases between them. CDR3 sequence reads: CASKDSALNYEQYF. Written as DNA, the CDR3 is TGTGCCAGTAAGGACAGTGCACTAAACTACGAGCAGTACTTC.

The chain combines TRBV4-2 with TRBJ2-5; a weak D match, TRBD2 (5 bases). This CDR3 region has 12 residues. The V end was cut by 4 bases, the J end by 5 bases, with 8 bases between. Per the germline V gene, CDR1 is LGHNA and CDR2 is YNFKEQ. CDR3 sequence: CASSRTGETQYF. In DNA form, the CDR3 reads TGTGCCAGCAGCCGGACTGGTGAGACCCAGTACTTC.